This T cell receptor beta chain was sequenced during a study of T cell clonality in common variable immunodeficiency (dated by TCRdb to about 2015). What the study reported, not specific to this receptor: TCRbeta clonality was higher in CVID subjects than in healthy controls (t-test p = 0.018), and the increase was most characteristic of about a third of subjects. Differences among patients in the CVID cohort limited the correlations between repertoire features and clinical complications. CVID TCRbeta sequences were reported to have fewer deletions and N-nucleotide insertions and to lack highly modified clones with 13 or more V deletions. Healthy controls shared more TCRbeta clones with each other than CVID subjects shared among themselves (p < 0.0001). According to the authors, figuring out what caused the increased clonality in CVID would require sequencing the repertoires of T cell subpopulations. Although equal DNA input was used, an average of about 87,000 unique sequences per sample was obtained for controls, compared with some 30,000 for CVID samples.

CVID samples and control samples contributed equivalent amounts of genomic DNA as sequencing input. For every sample, a 60 bp segment covering the rearranged TCRbeta CDR3 region was amplified and then sequenced. TCRbeta amplification used the immunoSEQ assay, a bias-corrected multiplex PCR with high-throughput sequencing. The paper's processing steps were these. Every unique nucleotide sequence counted as a clone and was annotated with V, D and J genes, copy number and frequency. Sequences were labeled productive if in frame, and non-productive if out of frame or containing stop codons. As previously described, clonality was calculated on the basis of Shannon's entropy. The predicted amino acid sequences of productive clones were used to derive mean CDR3 Kyte-Doolittle hydropathy. Scaled V gene usage was hierarchically clustered using Manhattan distance and complete linkage with the R hclust function. Clone sharing by CDR3 amino acid sequence was assessed by resampling 12 repertoires per group over 100 rounds. The repertoires were searched for 55 to 75 published EBV-specific and almost 250 published CMV-specific TCRbeta sequences. After two CVID samples that produced fewer than 10,000 sequences were dropped from the analysis, around 40 CVID repertoires remained. Not all clones reach the TCRdb copy of this immuneACCESS table, which keeps in-frame sequences only. Checked studies attribute under half of the gap to unresolved V genes and leave the rest unexplained. The DNA gave D and trimming, while V, J and clone size come from that table. Across this sample, some 28,000 clones were tabulated and none appeared just once. Clones ranked in the top ten supply about 13% of the sample.

This clone occurred many times. Its binding antigen is unknown. The missing CDR3 end, 3 residues past where the read stops, is filled in from the germline J gene. Both CVID patients and healthy controls were predominantly of Caucasian heritage. From each donor, roughly 5 to 8 ml of heparinized peripheral whole blood was collected. Genomic DNA from adults with common variable immune deficiency (CVID) and from healthy adult controls was used to sequence TCRbeta CDR3 repertoires. A total of some 22 healthy adult volunteers (roughly 12 female and ten or so male; age range about 20 to 70 years, mean age approximately 35) were included in the control group. Diluted blood was density-centrifuged over Hypaque 1077 or Ficoll-Paque to isolate peripheral blood mononuclear cells. Genomic DNA was obtained from unsorted mononuclear cells using either Qiagen column purification or a centrifugation-based method.

As encoded in the germline V gene (reference sequence), CDR1 is GTSNPN while CDR2 is SVGIG. V is reduced by 2 bases and J by 0 bases, leaving a spacing of 2 bases between them. The CDR3 runs 12 residues from the cysteine to the phenylalanine. The DNA covers only part of the CDR3, 27 bases in frame from base 1. What was sequenced was peripheral blood mononuclear cells. The sequence joins TRBV30 to TRBJ1-5; the D gene cannot be named for sure. The TCR comes from a person aged 18 to 75 in good health. The CDR3 region: CAWSYSNQPQHF. CDR3 bases read: TGTGCCTGGAGTTATAGCAATCAGCCC.